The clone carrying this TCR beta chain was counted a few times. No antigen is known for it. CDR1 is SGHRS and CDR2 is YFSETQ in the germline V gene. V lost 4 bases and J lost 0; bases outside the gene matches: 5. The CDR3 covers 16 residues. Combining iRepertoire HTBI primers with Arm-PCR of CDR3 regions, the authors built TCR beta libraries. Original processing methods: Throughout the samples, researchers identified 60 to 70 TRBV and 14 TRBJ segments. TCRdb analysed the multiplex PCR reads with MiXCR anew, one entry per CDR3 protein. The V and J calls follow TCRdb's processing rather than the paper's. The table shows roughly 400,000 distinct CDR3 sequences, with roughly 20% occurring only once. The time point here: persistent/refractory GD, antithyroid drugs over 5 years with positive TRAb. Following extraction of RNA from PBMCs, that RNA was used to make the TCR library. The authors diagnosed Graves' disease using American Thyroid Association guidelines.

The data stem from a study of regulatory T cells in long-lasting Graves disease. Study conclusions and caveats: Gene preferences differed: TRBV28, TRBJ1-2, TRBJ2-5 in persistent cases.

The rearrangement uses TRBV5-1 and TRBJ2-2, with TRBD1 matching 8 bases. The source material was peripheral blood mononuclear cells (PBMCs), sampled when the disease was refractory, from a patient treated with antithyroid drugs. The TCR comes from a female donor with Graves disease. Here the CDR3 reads CASSTDRGSNTGELFF. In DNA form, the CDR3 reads TGCGCCAGCAGCACCGACAGGGGCTCGAACACCGGGGAGCTGTTTTTT.